This entry lists 2 T cell receptor beta chains sequenced from one sample in a study of blood T cell repertoires in COVID-19. TCRdb's copy holds only in-frame clones and misses some; the assay was immunoSEQ multiplex PCR. The data contain 150,000 to 200,000 clones, approximately 90% of them singletons. The specimen was peripheral blood. All receptors come from a woman in her thirties with active or convalescent COVID-19.

The rearrangement joins TRBV5-8 to TRBJ1-5; D is undetermined. The germline V gene encodes CDR1 SGHTS and CDR2 YDEGEE. Trimming took 0 bases from V and 9 from J, leaving 16 bases between them. The CDR3 sequence is 15 residues long. The CDR3 here is CASSLAGRELRPQHF. The CDR3 DNA reads TGTGCCAGCAGCTTGGCAGGACGGGAGTTGCGGCCCCAGCATTTT.

The gene calls are TRBV5-4 and TRBJ1-1, with 10 bases that match TRBD1. After removal of 3 bases from V and 7 bases from J, the junction contained 18 bases not matched to a gene. Germline CDR1 reads SGHNT; CDR2 reads YYREEE (reference sequence). The CDR3 is 18 amino acids. The CDR3 DNA is TGTGCCAGCAGCTCGAGAACCTCCGGGACAGGGGTTTTCGGTGAAGCTTTCTTT. As protein: CASSSRTSGTGVFGEAFF. Full variable domain (outside the CDR3, taken from reference TRBV5-4 and TRBJ1-1): ETGVTQSPTHLIKTRGQQVTLRCSSQSGHNTVSWYQQALGQGPQFIFQYYREEENGRGNFPPRFSGLQFPNYSSELNVNALELDDSALYLCASSSRTSGTGVFGEAFFGQGTRLTVV.